Included here is one T cell receptor beta chain sequence, with context. Its antigen is unknown. This CDR3 comprises 17 residues. The germline gives CDR1 SGDLS, CDR2 YYNGEE. Between the trimmed V and J ends, which lost 3 bases and 4 bases, there was a span of 20 bases. Reverse transcription of roughly 0.5 to 1 ug RNA used random hexamers. Via MiXCR, TCRdb re-called the immunoSEQ multiplex PCR reads, giving one row per CDR3 protein. This table holds over 350,000 distinct CDR3 sequences, more than 80% found once. The source of the sample is a study of CD8 T cells in Susac syndrome. Whole-study results and caveats: The TCR sequencing and HLA analysis in the study involved a relatively small number of individuals, as the study acknowledged.

What was sequenced was CD8+ T cells from PBMCs. The sequence came from a human donor with multiple sclerosis. This sequence joins TRBV9 and TRBJ1-3, with D maybe TRBD1 (5 bases). CDR3 nucleotide sequence: TGTGCCAGCAGCGCCCCCCAAACGGGGGGGTTGGGAAACACCATATATTTT. It translates to CASSAPQTGGLGNTIYF.